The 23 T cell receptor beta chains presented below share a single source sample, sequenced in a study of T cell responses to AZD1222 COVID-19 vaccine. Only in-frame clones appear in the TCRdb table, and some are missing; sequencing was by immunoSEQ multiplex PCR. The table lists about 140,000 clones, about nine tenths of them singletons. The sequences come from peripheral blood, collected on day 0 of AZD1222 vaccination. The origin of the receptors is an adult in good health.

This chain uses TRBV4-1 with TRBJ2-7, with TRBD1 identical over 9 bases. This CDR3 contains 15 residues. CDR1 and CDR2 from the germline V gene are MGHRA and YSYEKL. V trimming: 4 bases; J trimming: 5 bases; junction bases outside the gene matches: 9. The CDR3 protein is CASSPGDRDGHEQYF. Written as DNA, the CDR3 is TGCGCCAGCAGCCCGGGGGACAGGGATGGACACGAGCAGTACTTC.

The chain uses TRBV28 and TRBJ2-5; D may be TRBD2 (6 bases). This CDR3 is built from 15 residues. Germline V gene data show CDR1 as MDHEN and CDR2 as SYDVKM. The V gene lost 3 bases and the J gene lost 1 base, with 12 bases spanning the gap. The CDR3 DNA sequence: TGTGCCAGCAGTTTGGGGGGTGTCGTCCAAGAGACCCAGTACTTC. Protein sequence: CASSLGGVVQETQYF.

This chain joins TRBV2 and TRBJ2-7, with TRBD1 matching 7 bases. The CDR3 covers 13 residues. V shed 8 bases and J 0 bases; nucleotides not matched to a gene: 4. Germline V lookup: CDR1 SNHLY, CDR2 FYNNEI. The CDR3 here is CASGDSFSYEQYF. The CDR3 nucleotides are TGTGCCAGCGGGGACAGTTTCTCCTACGAGCAGTACTTC.

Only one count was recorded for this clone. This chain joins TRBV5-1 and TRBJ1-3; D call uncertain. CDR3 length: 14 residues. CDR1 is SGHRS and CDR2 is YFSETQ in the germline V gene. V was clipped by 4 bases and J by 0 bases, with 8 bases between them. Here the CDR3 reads CASSPESSGNTIYF. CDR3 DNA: TGCGCCAGCAGCCCTGAGAGCTCTGGAAACACCATATATTTT. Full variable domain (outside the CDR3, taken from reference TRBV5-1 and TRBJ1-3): KAGVTQTPRYLIKTRGQQVTLSCSPISGHRSVSWYQQTPGQGLQFLFEYFSETQRNKGNFPGRFSGRQFSNSRSEMNVSTLELGDSALYLCASSPESSGNTIYFGEGSWLTVV.

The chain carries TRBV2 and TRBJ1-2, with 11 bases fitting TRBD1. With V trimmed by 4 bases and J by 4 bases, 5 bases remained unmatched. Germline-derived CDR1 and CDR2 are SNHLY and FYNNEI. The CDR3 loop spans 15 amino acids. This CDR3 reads CASSGGQGVAYGYTF. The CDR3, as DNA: TGTGCCAGCAGTGGGGGACAGGGGGTCGCCTATGGCTACACCTTC.

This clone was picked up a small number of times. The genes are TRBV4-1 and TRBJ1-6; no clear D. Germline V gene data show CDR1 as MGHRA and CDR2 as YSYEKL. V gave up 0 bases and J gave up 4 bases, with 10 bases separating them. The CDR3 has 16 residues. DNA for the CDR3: TGCGCCAGCAGCCAAGATGTCGGGCGGTATAATTCACCCCTCCACTTT. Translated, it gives CASSQDVGRYNSPLHF.

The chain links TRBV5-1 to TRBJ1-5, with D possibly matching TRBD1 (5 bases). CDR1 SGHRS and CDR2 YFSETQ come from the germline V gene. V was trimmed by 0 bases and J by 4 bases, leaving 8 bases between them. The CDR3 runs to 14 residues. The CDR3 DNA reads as TGCGCCAGCAGCTTGGGGGCAGGGAATCAGCCCCAGCATTTT. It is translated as CASSLGAGNQPQHF. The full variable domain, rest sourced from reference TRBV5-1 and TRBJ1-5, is KAGVTQTPRYLIKTRGQQVTLSCSPISGHRSVSWYQQTPGQGLQFLFEYFSETQRNKGNFPGRFSGRQFSNSRSEMNVSTLELGDSALYLCASSLGAGNQPQHFGDGTRLSIL.

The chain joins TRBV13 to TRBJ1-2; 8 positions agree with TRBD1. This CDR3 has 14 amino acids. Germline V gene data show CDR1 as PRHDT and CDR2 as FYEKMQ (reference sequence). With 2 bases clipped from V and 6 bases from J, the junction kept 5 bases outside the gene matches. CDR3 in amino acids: CASSLWQGADGYTF. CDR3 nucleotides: TGTGCCAGCAGCTTATGGCAGGGGGCCGATGGCTACACCTTC.

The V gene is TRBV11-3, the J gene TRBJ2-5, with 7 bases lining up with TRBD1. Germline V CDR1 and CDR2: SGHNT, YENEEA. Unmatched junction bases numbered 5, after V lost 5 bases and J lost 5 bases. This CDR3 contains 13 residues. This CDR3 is CASSLRQGETQYF. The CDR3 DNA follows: TGTGCCAGCAGCCTCAGACAGGGTGAGACCCAGTACTTC.

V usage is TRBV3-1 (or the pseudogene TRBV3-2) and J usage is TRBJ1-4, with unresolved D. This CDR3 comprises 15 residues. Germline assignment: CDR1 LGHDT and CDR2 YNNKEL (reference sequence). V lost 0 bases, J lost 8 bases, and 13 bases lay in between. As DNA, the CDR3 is TGTGCCAGCAGCCAAGACCCCGATTCACAGGAAAAACTGTTTTTT. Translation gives CASSQDPDSQEKLFF.

CDR3 protein: CASRETGKNEQYF. DNA for the CDR3: TGTGCCAGCAGGGAGACAGGGAAGAACGAGCAGTACTTC. This chain joins TRBV7-9 and TRBJ2-7; 7 nucleotides match TRBD1. The CDR3 consists of 13 residues. V was clipped by 6 bases and J by 5 bases; unmatched bases: 7. Looked up from germline, CDR1 is SEHNR and CDR2 is FQNEAQ (reference sequence).

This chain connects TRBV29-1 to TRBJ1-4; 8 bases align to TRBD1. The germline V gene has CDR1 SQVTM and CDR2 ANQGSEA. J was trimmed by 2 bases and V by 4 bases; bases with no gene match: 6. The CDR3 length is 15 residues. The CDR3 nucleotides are TGCAGCGTTGGGCAGGGGGCAGGGACTAATGAAAAACTGTTTTTT. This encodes CSVGQGAGTNEKLFF.

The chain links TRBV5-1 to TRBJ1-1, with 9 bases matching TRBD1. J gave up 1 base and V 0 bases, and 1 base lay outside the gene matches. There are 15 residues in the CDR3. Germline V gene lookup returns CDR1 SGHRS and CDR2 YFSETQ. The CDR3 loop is CASSLEGQGNTEAFF. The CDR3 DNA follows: TGCGCCAGCAGCTTGGAGGGACAGGGGAACACTGAAGCTTTCTTT.

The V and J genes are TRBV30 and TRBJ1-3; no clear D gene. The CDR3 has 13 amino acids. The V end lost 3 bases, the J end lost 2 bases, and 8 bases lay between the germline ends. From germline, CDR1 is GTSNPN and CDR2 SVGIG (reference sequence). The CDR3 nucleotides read TGTGCCTGGAGATCCGGGGCTGGAAACACCATATATTTT. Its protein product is CAWRSGAGNTIYF.

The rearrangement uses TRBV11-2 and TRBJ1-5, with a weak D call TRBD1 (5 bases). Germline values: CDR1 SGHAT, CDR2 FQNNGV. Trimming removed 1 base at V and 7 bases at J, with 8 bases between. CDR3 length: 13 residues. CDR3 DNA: TGTGCCAGCAGCTTAGCCAGGGAACAGCCCCAGCATTTT. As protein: CASSLAREQPQHF.

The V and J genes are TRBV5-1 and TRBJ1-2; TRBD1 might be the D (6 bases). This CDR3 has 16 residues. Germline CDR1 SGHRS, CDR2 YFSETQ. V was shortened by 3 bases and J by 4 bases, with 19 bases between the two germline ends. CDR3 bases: TGCGCCAGCAGCTCGGCCATTGGAGGGGGAGCCTATGGCTACACCTTC. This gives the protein CASSSAIGGGAYGYTF.

Here the CDR3 DNA reads TGTGCCAGCAGTTTGACAGGGGGCAGGGTCACTGAAGCTTTCTTT. It codes for CASSLTGGRVTEAFF. The chain joins TRBV6-5 to TRBJ1-1; the match to TRBD1 covers 10 bases. CDR3 length equals 15 residues. Germline CDR1 and CDR2: MNHEY and SVGAGI. The J segment lost 4 bases and the V segment lost 4 bases, leaving 6 bases of the junction unmatched.

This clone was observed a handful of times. DNA of the CDR3: TGTGCCAGCAGTGTAGATCAGCACAATGAGCAGTTCTTC. This sequence encodes CASSVDQHNEQFF. The chain recombines TRBV6-4 with TRBJ2-1; no clear D. Per germline, CDR1 MRHNA and CDR2 SNTAGT. V was pared by 4 bases and J by 5 bases, with 9 bases between. The CDR3 has 13 residues.

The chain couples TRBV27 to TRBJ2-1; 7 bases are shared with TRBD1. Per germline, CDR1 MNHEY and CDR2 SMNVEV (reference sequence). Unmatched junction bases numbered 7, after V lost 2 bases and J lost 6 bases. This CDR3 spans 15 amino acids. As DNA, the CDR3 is TGTGCCAGCAGTTTAAATGGGGGACAGACCAATGAGCAGTTCTTC. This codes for CASSLNGGQTNEQFF.

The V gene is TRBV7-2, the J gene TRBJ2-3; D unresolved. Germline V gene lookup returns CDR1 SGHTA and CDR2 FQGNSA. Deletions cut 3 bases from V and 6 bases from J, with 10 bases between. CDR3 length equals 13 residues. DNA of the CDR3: TGTGCCAGCAGCTTTAAGGGCTCGGATACGCAGTATTTT. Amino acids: CASSFKGSDTQYF.

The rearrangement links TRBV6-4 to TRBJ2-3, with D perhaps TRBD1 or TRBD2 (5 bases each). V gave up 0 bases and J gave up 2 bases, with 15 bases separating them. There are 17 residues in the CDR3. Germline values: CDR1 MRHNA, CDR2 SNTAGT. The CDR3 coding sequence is TGTGCCAGCAGTGACTCCTGGGCGAGGGGTTACACAGATACGCAGTATTTT. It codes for CASSDSWARGYTDTQYF.

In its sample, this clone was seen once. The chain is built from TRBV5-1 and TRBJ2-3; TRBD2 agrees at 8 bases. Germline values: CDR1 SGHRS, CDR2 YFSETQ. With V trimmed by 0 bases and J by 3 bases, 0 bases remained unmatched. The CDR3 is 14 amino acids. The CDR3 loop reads CASSLGGRTDTQYF. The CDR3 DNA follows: TGCGCCAGCAGCTTGGGCGGGAGGACAGATACGCAGTATTTT. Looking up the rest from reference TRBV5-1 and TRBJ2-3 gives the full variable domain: KAGVTQTPRYLIKTRGQQVTLSCSPISGHRSVSWYQQTPGQGLQFLFEYFSETQRNKGNFPGRFSGRQFSNSRSEMNVSTLELGDSALYLCASSLGGRTDTQYFGPGTRLTVL.

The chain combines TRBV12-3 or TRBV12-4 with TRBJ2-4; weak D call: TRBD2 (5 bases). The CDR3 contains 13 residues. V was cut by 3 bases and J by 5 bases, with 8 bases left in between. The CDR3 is CASSFRGENIQYF. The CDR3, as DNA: TGTGCCAGCAGTTTTCGGGGTGAAAACATTCAGTACTTC.